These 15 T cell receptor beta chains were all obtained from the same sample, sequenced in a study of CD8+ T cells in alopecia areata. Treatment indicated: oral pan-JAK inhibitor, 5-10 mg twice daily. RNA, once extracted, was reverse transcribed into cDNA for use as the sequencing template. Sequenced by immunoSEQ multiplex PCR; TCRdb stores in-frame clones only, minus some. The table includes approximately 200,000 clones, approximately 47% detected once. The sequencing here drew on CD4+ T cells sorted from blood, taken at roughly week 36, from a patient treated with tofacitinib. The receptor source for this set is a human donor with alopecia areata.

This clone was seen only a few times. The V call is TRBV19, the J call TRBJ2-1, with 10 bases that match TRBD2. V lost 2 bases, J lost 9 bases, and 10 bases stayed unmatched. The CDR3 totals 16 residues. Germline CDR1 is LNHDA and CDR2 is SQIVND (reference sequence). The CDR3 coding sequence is TGTGCCAGTAGTATAAGGCTAGCGGGAGCTCGGGGTGAGCAGTTCTTC. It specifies CASSIRLAGARGEQFF.

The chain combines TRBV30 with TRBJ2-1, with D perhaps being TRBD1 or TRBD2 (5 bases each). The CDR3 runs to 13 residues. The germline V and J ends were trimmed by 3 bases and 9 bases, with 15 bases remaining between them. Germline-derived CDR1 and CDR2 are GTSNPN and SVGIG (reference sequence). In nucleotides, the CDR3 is TGTGCCTGGAGCCCTCTAGGGACCGGTGAGCAGTTCTTC. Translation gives CAWSPLGTGEQFF.

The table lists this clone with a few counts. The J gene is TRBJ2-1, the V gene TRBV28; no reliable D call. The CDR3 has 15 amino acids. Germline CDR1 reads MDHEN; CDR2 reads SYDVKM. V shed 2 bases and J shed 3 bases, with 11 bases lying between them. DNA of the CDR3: TGTGCCAGCAGTTTACCCCTAGGGAACTACAATGAGCAGTTCTTC. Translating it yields CASSLPLGNYNEQFF.

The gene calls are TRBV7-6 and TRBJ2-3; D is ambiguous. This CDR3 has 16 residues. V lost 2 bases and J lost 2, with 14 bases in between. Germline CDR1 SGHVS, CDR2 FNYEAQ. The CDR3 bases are TGTGCCAGCAGCTTATTAAGTCGTCAGAACACAGATACGCAGTATTTT. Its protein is CASSLLSRQNTDTQYF.

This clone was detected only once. CDR3 bases: TGTGCCAGCAGTCTCAGGGGGATGCACGAGCAGTACTTC. It translates to CASSLRGMHEQYF. V and J are TRBV6-5 and TRBJ2-7; TRBD1 agrees at 7 bases. The V and J ends lost 5 bases and 5 bases, in that order; junction bases with no gene match: 6. This CDR3 contains 13 residues. Germline V CDR1 and CDR2: MNHEY, SVGAGI.

CDR3 nucleotides: TGTGCCAGTAGTTCATCGGGGGAGAGTCAGCCCCAGCATTTT. The encoded protein is CASSSSGESQPQHF. The chain has TRBV19 and TRBJ1-5; D is perhaps TRBD1 (5 bases). Germline V gives CDR1 LNHDA, CDR2 SQIVND (reference sequence). Trimming took off 5 bases at V and 6 bases at J, with 14 bases between the two ends. CDR3 length: 14 residues.

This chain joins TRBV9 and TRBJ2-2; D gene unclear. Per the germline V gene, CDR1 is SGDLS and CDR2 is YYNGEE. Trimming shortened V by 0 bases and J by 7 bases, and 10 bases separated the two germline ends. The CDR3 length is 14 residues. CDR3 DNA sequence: TGTGCCAGCAGCGTAGACATTCTGATCGGGGAGCTGTTTTTT. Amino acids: CASSVDILIGELFF.

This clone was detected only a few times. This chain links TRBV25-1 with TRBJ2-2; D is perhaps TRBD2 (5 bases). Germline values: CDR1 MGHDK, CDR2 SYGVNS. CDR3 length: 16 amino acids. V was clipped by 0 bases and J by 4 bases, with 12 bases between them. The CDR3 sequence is CASSEYTSRGTGELFF. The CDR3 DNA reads TGTGCCAGCAGTGAATATACCAGCCGGGGCACCGGGGAGCTGTTTTTT.

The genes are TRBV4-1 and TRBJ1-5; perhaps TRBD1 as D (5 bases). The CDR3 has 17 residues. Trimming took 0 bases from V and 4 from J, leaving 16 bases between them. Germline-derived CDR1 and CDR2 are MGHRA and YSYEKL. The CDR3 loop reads CASSQDASGGRNQPQHF. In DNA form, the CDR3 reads TGCGCCAGCAGCCAAGATGCGTCGGGGGGACGGAATCAGCCCCAGCATTTT.

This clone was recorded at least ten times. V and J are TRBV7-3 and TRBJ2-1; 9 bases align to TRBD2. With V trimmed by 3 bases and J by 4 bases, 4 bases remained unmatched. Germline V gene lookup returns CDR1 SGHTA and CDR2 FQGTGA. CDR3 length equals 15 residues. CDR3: CASSFTREGYNEQFF. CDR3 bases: TGTGCCAGCAGCTTTACGCGGGAGGGGTACAATGAGCAGTTCTTC.

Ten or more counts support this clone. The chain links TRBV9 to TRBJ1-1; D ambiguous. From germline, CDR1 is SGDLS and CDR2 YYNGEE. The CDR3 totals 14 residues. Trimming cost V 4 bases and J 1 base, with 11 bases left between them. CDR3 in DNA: TGTGCCAGCAGCCCCATGCGAGCGAACACTGAAGCTTTCTTT. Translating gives CASSPMRANTEAFF.

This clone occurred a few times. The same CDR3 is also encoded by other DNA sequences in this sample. CDR3 protein: CASSLTQGGVETQYF. The CDR3 DNA reads TGCGCCAGCAGCTTGACCCAGGGAGGGGTGGAGACCCAGTACTTC. The J gene is TRBJ2-5, the V gene TRBV5-1, with TRBD2 matching 7 bases. This CDR3 comprises 15 residues. Germline trimming cut 1 base from V and 5 bases from J; bases unmatched to any gene: 8. Germline CDR1 is SGHRS and CDR2 is YFSETQ.

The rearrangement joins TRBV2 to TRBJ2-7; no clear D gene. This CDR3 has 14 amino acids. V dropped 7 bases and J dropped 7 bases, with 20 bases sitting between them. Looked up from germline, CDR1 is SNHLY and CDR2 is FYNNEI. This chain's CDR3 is CASIPVVPAGEQYF. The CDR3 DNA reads TGTGCCAGCATCCCAGTCGTCCCAGCAGGAGAGCAGTACTTC.

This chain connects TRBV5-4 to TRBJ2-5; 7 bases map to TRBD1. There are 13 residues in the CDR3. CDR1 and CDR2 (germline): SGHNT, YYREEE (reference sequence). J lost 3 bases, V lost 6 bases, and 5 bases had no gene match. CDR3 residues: CASNPQGEETQYF. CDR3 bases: TGTGCCAGCAACCCCCAGGGGGAAGAGACCCAGTACTTC. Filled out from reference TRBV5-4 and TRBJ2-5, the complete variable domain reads ETGVTQSPTHLIKTRGQQVTLRCSSQSGHNTVSWYQQALGQGPQFIFQYYREEENGRGNFPPRFSGLQFPNYSSELNVNALELDDSALYLCASNPQGEETQYFGPGTRLLVL.

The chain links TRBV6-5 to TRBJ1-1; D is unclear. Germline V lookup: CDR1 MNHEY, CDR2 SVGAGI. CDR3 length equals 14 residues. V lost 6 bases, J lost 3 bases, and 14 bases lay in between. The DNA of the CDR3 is TGTGCCAGCAGCACCCCCCCCAGGCACACTGAAGCTTTCTTT. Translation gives CASSTPPRHTEAFF.